A selection of T cell receptor beta chains follows, all from one sample in a study of T cell changes during pregnancy in multiple sclerosis. Measured with immunoSEQ multiplex PCR; TCRdb has only the in-frame clones, and not every one. Among tens of thousands of clones listed, around 92% were seen once. The specimen was peripheral blood, collected in the third trimester of pregnancy. These receptors came from a female donor in good health, enrolled as a control in a pregnancy study. Both conserved end residues are part of each CDR3. A D gene is named only where the DNA matches it firmly. Not all rows give a size; the values are once, few, many and, for expanded clones, a class.

TRBJ2-6	-	TRBV10-3	TRBD1	TGTGCCATCAGGACAGGGGAAGGGGCTGGGGCCAACGTCCTGACTTTC	CAIRTGEGAGANVLTF
TRBJ2-7	-	TRBV27	-	TGTGCCAGCAGATCGTGGGCCAGCTCCTACGAGCAGTACTTC	CASRSWASSYEQYF
TRBJ2-1	-	TRBV11-1	TRBD1	TGTGCCAGCAGCCTTGGACAGGGGGAAGTTGGCAATGAGCAGTTCTTC	CASSLGQGEVGNEQFF
TRBJ2-1	-	TRBV5-3	-	TGTGCCAGAAGCTTGAGCAACGGTCAGGGTGGTGGCAATGAGCAGTTCTTC	CARSLSNGQGGGNEQFF
TRBJ2-3	-	TRBV29-1	TRBD2	TGCAGCGTTGACTTCCAGCGGGAGTCAGGAACGCAGTATTTT	CSVDFQRESGTQYF
TRBJ2-1	-	TRBV5-6	TRBD2	TGTGCCAGCAGCTTCATAGCGGGAGTGAGGAATGAGCAGTTCTTC	CASSFIAGVRNEQFF
TRBJ1-2	-	TRBV13	-	TGTGCCAGCAGCTTTGATCGGTCTCGAGGCTACACCTTC	CASSFDRSRGYTF
TRBJ2-7	-	TRBV10-3	TRBD2	TGTGCCATCAGTGAGTCTTTAGCGGGAGGAATTCCGTACTTC	CAISESLAGGIPYF
TRBJ1-6	-	TRBV30	-	TGTGCCTGGAGTGTAGGGCAGGGCAACTCACCCCTCCACTTT	CAWSVGQGNSPLHF
TRBJ2-2	few	TRBV6-4	-	TGTGCCAGCAGTGCACAGGGTTCGGTCGGGGAGCTGTTTTTT	CASSAQGSVGELFF
TRBJ2-1	-	TRBV2	TRBD1	TGTGCCAGCAGGACCGGGACAGGGGGCTTGAATGAGCAGTTCTTC	CASRTGTGGLNEQFF
TRBJ1-5	-	TRBV4-1	-	TGCGCCAGCAGCCAAGACGGGACAATCAATCAGCCCCAGCATTTT	CASSQDGTINQPQHF
TRBJ2-5	-	TRBV11-2	TRBD2	TGTGCCAGCAGCTTTCTAAGCGGGGGCCAAGAGACCCAGTACTTC	CASSFLSGGQETQYF
TRBJ2-7	-	TRBV5-4	-	TGTGCCAGCAGCTTCTCCAGGGGCTACGAGCAGTACTTC	CASSFSRGYEQYF
TRBJ2-7	-	TRBV9	TRBD1	TGTGCCAGCAGCGTAGCACGGGACAGGGGGATATACGAGCAGTACTTC	CASSVARDRGIYEQYF
TRBJ2-2	-	TRBV6-5	-	TGTGCCAGCAGTTACTCTCCGGGGACCGGGGAGCTGTTTTTT	CASSYSPGTGELFF
TRBJ1-2	-	TRBV18	-	TGTGCCAGCTCGCCAAGTCGAGGTGGCTACACCTTC	CASSPSRGGYTF
TRBJ2-3	-	TRBV2	TRBD2	TGTGCCAGCAGTCGGTCTAGCGGGAGCACAGATACGCAGTATTTT	CASSRSSGSTDTQYF
TRBJ1-1	-	TRBV27	-	TGTGCCAGCAGTTTTAGGGGCACTGAAGCTTTCTTT	CASSFRGTEAFF
TRBJ1-1	-	TRBV9	-	TGTGCCAGCAGCGTAGTGGGGGCGAACACTGAAGCTTTCTTT	CASSVVGANTEAFF
TRBJ2-2	-	TRBV29-1	TRBD2	TGCAGCGTTTCCGGCATAGGGCTAGCGGGAGGGACCGGGGAGCTGTTTTTT	CSVSGIGLAGGTGELFF
TRBJ2-7	-	TRBV7-2	TRBD1	TGTGCCAGCAGCCTAGGACAGGGTTACGCCTACGAGCAGTACTTC	CASSLGQGYAYEQYF
TRBJ1-5	-	TRBV12-5	-	TGTGCTAGTGGTCCCTCAGGGAATAGCAATCAGCCCCAGCATTTT	CASGPSGNSNQPQHF
TRBJ1-1	once	TRBV5-1	-	TGCGCCAGCAGCTTGGCCCCTACAGTAAACACTGAAGCTTTCTTT	CASSLAPTVNTEAFF
TRBJ2-2	-	TRBV28	-	TGTGCCAGCAGTTTACTTAAGCAGGGGGGTTCCGGGGAGCTGTTTTTT	CASSLLKQGGSGELFF
TRBJ2-3	-	TRBV11-2	TRBD2	TGTGCCAGCAGCCGCGGGGGAGGAAGCACAGATACGCAGTATTTT	CASSRGGGSTDTQYF
TRBJ2-3	-	TRBV10-3	-	TGTGCCATCATGTCTGGTAGCGCAGATACGCAGTATTTT	CAIMSGSADTQYF
TRBJ2-3	-	TRBV27	-	TGTGCCAGCAGTAGCGGTGCTAGCACAGATACGCAGTATTTT	CASSSGASTDTQYF
TRBJ2-2	-	TRBV7-8	TRBD1	TGTGCCAGCAGCCGCCGGACAGGGGAAACCGGGGAGCTGTTTTTT	CASSRRTGETGELFF
TRBJ1-6	-	TRBV18	-	TGTGCCAGCTCACCGCAGGGGCCCGGGAATTATAATTCACCCCTCCACTTT	CASSPQGPGNYNSPLHF
TRBJ2-1	-	TRBV15	TRBD1	TGTGCCACCAGCGGCACGTGGGGGACAGTGGACAATGAGCAGTTCTTC	CATSGTWGTVDNEQFF
TRBJ1-5	-	TRBV7-2	-	TGTGCCAGCGCCCTCCAGGGATCGGGCAATCAGCCCCAGCATTTT	CASALQGSGNQPQHF
TRBJ1-1	few	TRBV5-4	TRBD1	TGTGCCAGCAGCGGACAGGGGCAGGCTGAAGCTTTCTTT	CASSGQGQAEAFF
TRBJ2-2	-	TRBV9	-	TGTGCCAGCAGCGCGCACCCAGGGGTCCCCGCCGGGGAGCTGTTTTTT	CASSAHPGVPAGELFF
TRBJ1-6	once	TRBV6-5	TRBD1	TGTGCCAGCAGCGAGACAGGGCTAGGTTCACCCCTCCACTTT	CASSETGLGSPLHF
TRBJ2-3	-	TRBV6-1	-	TGTGCCAGCAGGGAGACGGTTTCCACAGATACGCAGTATTTT	CASRETVSTDTQYF
TRBJ1-6	-	TRBV18	-	TGTGCCAGCTCACCCGCAGGGCTGGCTAATTCACCCCTCCACTTT	CASSPAGLANSPLHF
TRBJ2-5	once	TRBV2	TRBD1	TGTGCCAGCAGCACCAGACAGGGTGGCCACTTC	CASSTRQGGHF
TRBJ2-7	-	TRBV27	TRBD1	TGTGCCAGCAGTGACAGGACAGGGAGTATTCACGAGCAGTACTTC	CASSDRTGSIHEQYF
TRBJ2-7	-	TRBV27	TRBD1	TGTGCCAGCAGTATGGACAGGGGTCCCTACGAGCAGTACTTC	CASSMDRGPYEQYF
TRBJ2-3	-	TRBV20-1	-	TGCAGTGTAAAGCGGGCAGATACGCAGTATTTT	CSVKRADTQYF
TRBJ1-1	-	TRBV29-1	-	TGCAGCGTTGAAGACGACTGGAGGGCTGAAGCTTTCTTT	CSVEDDWRAEAFF
TRBJ1-2	once	TRBV28	TRBD1	TGTGCCAGCGCAGGGGGGACCAACTATGGCTACACCTTC	CASAGGTNYGYTF
TRBJ2-7	-	TRBV23-1	-	TGCGCCAGCAGGTTCGCGGTCGAGCAGTACTTC	CASRFAVEQYF